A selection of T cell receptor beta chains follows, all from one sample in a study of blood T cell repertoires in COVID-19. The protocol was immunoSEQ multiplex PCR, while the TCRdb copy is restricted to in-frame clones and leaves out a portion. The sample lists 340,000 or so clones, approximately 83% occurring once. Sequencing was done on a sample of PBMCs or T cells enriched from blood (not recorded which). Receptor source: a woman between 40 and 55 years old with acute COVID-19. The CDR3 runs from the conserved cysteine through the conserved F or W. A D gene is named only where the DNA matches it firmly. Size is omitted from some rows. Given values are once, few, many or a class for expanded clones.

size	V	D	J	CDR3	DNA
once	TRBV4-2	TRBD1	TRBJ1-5	CASSLNAGQGYQPQHF	TGTGCCAGCAGCCTCAATGCGGGACAGGGCTATCAGCCCCAGCATTTT
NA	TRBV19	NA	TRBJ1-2	CASSSSVSVDYGYTF	TGTGCCAGTAGTAGCAGCGTATCCGTCGACTATGGCTACACCTTC
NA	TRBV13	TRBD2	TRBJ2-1	CASSLGLAGKRRGDNEQFF	TGTGCCAGCAGCTTAGGGCTAGCGGGAAAAAGGAGAGGAGACAATGAGCAGTTCTTC
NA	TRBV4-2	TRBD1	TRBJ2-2	CASSQPLGTGMNTGELFF	TGTGCCAGCAGCCAACCTCTCGGGACAGGGATGAACACCGGGGAGCTGTTTTTT
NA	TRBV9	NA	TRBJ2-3	CASSPLIASTDTQYF	TGTGCCAGCAGCCCGCTAATCGCCAGCACAGATACGCAGTATTTT
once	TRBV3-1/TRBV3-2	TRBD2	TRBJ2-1	CASSPGTSGYNEQFF	TGTGCCAGCAGCCCCGGGACTAGCGGTTACAATGAGCAGTTCTTC
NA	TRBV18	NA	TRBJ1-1	CASSPTSIEANTEAFF	TGTGCCAGCTCACCCACGTCCATAGAAGCAAACACTGAAGCTTTCTTT
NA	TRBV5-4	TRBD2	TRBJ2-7	CASSPGTNYEQYF	TGTGCCAGCAGCCCTGGGACTAACTACGAGCAGTACTTC
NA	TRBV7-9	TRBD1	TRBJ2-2	CASSPPGQMNTGELFF	TGTGCCAGCAGCCCACCGGGACAGATGAACACCGGGGAGCTGTTTTTT
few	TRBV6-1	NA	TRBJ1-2	CASSELRGYYGYTF	TGTGCCAGCAGTGAATTAAGGGGGTACTATGGCTACACCTTC
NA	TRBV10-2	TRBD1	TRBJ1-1	CASSPDRGTEAFF	TGCGCCAGCAGTCCTGACAGGGGCACTGAAGCTTTCTTT
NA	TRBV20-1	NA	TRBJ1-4	CSGQGGEKLFF	TGCAGTGGGCAGGGAGGTGAAAAACTGTTTTTT
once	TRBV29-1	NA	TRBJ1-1	CSVSLNRNTEAFF	TGCAGCGTTTCCTTGAATAGGAACACTGAAGCTTTCTTT
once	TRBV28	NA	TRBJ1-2	CASSPVTGIAGYTF	TGTGCCAGCAGTCCAGTAACGGGGATTGCTGGCTACACCTTC
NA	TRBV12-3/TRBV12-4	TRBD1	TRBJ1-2	CASSMGTVYGYTF	TGTGCCAGCAGTATGGGGACAGTCTATGGCTACACCTTC
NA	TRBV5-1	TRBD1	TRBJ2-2	CASSLVGQGSGELFF	TGCGCCAGCAGCTTGGTGGGACAGGGGTCCGGGGAGCTGTTTTTT
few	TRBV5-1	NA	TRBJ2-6	CASSLGAPGGGGSGANVLTF	TGCGCCAGCAGCTTGGGGGCCCCCGGGGGTGGAGGCTCTGGGGCCAACGTCCTGACTTTC
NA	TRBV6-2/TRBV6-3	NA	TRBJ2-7	CASRYRGGEQYF	TGTGCCAGCAGATACAGGGGAGGTGAGCAGTACTTC
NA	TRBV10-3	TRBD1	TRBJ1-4	CAIRRGQGGNEKLFF	TGTGCCATCAGAAGAGGACAGGGAGGAAATGAAAAACTGTTTTTT
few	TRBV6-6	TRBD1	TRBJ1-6	CASSHSISNRGKGGSPLHF	TGTGCCAGCAGCCACTCAATTTCGAACAGGGGGAAGGGTGGTTCACCCCTCCACTTT